This T cell receptor (beta chain) was sequenced for a study of blood T cell repertoires in COVID-19. Background on the study: There were acute and convalescent COVID-19 samples, and they came from the United States, Italy and Spain.

The CDR3 runs 15 residues. After removal of 4 bases from V and 2 bases from J, the junction contained 4 bases not matched to a gene. The germline V gene encodes CDR1 MDHEN and CDR2 SYDVKM. The repertoire was sequenced with immunoSEQ multiplex PCR; TCRdb's copy has only in-frame clones and lacks some. This sample carries hundreds of thousands of clones, around 83% of them seen once, and the ten largest clones take around 9.9%. The sequence was collected from a woman older than 75 with acute or convalescent COVID-19. Sequenced material: peripheral blood. The V and J genes are TRBV28 and TRBJ2-7; 11 positions agree with TRBD1. In DNA form, the CDR3 reads TGTGCCAGCAGTTCACCGGGACAGGGGGCCTACGAGCAGTACTTC. It specifies CASSSPGQGAYEQYF.